These 28 T cell receptor beta chains share one sample of origin, sequenced in a study of shared clonotypes between healthy human individuals. Some clones are missing from TCRdb's copy, which holds only in-frame ones; the method was immunoSEQ multiplex PCR. Of around 1,900,000 clones in the sample, about 93% were seen once. It was CD45RO-negative cells, positively selected for CCR7, that made up naive CD8 cells, with terminally differentiated effector memory CD45RA+ cells excluded. Input material: naive CD8+ T cells from PBMCs. The source is a man between 18 and 35 years old in good health. Some clones in this sample may be carry-over from other donors' samples.

This clone was detected once. The chain has TRBV6-5 and TRBJ2-1; no clear D gene. From germline, CDR1 is MNHEY and CDR2 SVGAGI. CDR3 length equals 14 residues. The germline V and J ends were trimmed by 1 base and 2 bases, with 6 bases remaining between them. DNA of the CDR3: TGTGCCAGCAGTTACTTGGGGACCTACAATGAGCAGTTCTTC. The encoded protein is CASSYLGTYNEQFF.

The chain combines TRBV28 with TRBJ2-2; 16 nucleotides agree with TRBD2. CDR1 MDHEN and CDR2 SYDVKM come from the germline V gene. The CDR3 consists of 17 residues. V dropped 3 bases and J dropped 7; count of bases not matched to a gene: 5. The CDR3: CASSLGLAGGVNGELFF. The DNA for the CDR3 is TGTGCCAGCAGTTTGGGACTAGCGGGAGGGGTTAACGGGGAGCTGTTTTTT.

The chain links TRBV4-1 to TRBJ2-5; the D call may be TRBD1 or TRBD2 (5 bases each). The V end lost 0 bases, the J end lost 4 bases, and 9 bases lay between the germline ends. The CDR3 runs to 14 residues. Germline lookup yields CDR1 MGHRA and CDR2 YSYEKL. The CDR3, as DNA: TGCGCCAGCAGCCAAGAGCCCGGGGCAGAGACCCAGTACTTC. Translation gives CASSQEPGAETQYF.

As to this clone: The same CDR3 also results from other DNA sequences found in this sample. This chain uses TRBV9 with TRBJ2-1; the D gene could be TRBD1 or TRBD2 (5 bases each). This CDR3 has 13 residues. Germline V lookup: CDR1 SGDLS, CDR2 YYNGEE. Trimming left V 3 bases short and J 5 bases short, with 9 bases between. The CDR3 here is CASSGGTDNEQFF. The CDR3 DNA reads TGTGCCAGCAGCGGAGGGACGGACAATGAGCAGTTCTTC.

This chain connects TRBV6-5 to TRBJ1-4; D gene ambiguous. The CDR3 is 16 residues long. Germline loops: CDR1 MNHEY, CDR2 SVGAGI. Trimming took off 3 bases at V and 0 bases at J, with 11 bases between the two ends. CDR3 amino acids: CASSYFPPPTNEKLFF. The CDR3 DNA sequence: TGTGCCAGCAGTTATTTTCCGCCACCAACTAATGAAAAACTGTTTTTT.

The CDR3 bases are TGTGCCACCACAGGGGGTTGGTGGGCTTTCTTT. Translation: CATTGGWWAFF. This chain uses TRBV6-5 with TRBJ1-1, with TRBD1 identical over 8 bases. Germline-derived CDR1 and CDR2 are MNHEY and SVGAGI. The CDR3 runs to 11 residues. V shed 10 bases, J shed 11 bases, and the junction held 9 bases outside the gene matches.

The chain employs TRBV30 and TRBJ1-5, with D unclear. CDR3 size: 13 residues. Between the trimmed V and J ends, which lost 5 bases and 0 bases, there was a span of 8 bases. Germline lookup yields CDR1 GTSNPN and CDR2 SVGIG (reference sequence). CDR3 DNA sequence: TGTGCCTGGGGGAGATCTAGCAATCAGCCCCAGCATTTT. Protein: CAWGRSSNQPQHF.

About this clone itself: Other DNA variants within this sample encode the same CDR3. The CDR3 is CASSSQGYEQYF. The CDR3 coding sequence is TGTGCCAGCAGTTCACAGGGTTACGAGCAGTACTTC. This chain uses TRBV6-5 with TRBJ2-7, with D maybe TRBD1 (6 bases). V lost 4 bases and J 4 bases, leaving 8 bases between the germline ends. Germline V gene sequence: CDR1 MNHEY, CDR2 SVGAGI. This CDR3 comprises 12 residues.

The chain links TRBV7-3 to TRBJ2-1; D uncertain. The CDR3 length is 16 residues. Germline lookup yields CDR1 SGHTA and CDR2 FQGTGA. V was cut by 5 bases and J by 0 bases, with 14 bases left in between. The CDR3 coding sequence is TGTGCCAGCAGCCAAGACTCCCGTCGCTCCTACAATGAGCAGTTCTTC. Protein: CASSQDSRRSYNEQFF.

The V call is TRBV7-3, the J call TRBJ2-1; 7 nucleotides match TRBD2. Germline CDR1 SGHTA, CDR2 FQGTGA. The CDR3 covers 17 residues. The junction had 9 bases not matched to a gene; V was cut back by 2 bases and J by 2 bases. CDR3 region: CASSLGGRAVPYNEQFF. Written as DNA, the CDR3 is TGTGCCAGCAGCTTAGGAGGGAGGGCCGTCCCCTACAATGAGCAGTTCTTC.

V is TRBV28 and J is TRBJ1-3; D uncertain. The V gene lost 6 bases and the J gene lost 0 bases, with 15 bases spanning the gap. CDR3 length: 16 residues. CDR1 MDHEN and CDR2 SYDVKM come from the germline V gene. CDR3 residues: CASRGMKIVSGNTIYF. CDR3 bases: TGTGCCAGCAGAGGAATGAAGATAGTCTCTGGAAACACCATATATTTT. Complete variable domain (other parts from reference TRBV28 and TRBJ1-3): DVKVTQSSRYLVKRTGEKVFLECVQDMDHENMFWYRQDPGLGLRLIYFSYDVKMKEKGDIPEGYSVSREKKERFSLILESASTNQTSMYLCASRGMKIVSGNTIYFGEGSWLTVV.

This clone was seen a few times. V usage is TRBV7-2 and J usage is TRBJ2-1; no definite D call. Trimming pared 5 bases from V and 9 bases from J, leaving 8 bases between. The germline V gene encodes CDR1 SGHTA and CDR2 FQGNSA. This CDR3 is built from 11 residues. This CDR3 is CASSATGEQFF. The CDR3 bases are TGTGCCAGCAGCGCCACCGGTGAGCAGTTCTTC.

On this clone itself: The sample contains more than one DNA sequence encoding this CDR3. The chain joins TRBV19 to TRBJ2-3; D is ambiguous. There are 12 residues in the CDR3. The germline gives CDR1 LNHDA, CDR2 SQIVND (reference sequence). V gave up 5 bases and J gave up 0 bases, with 3 bases separating them. DNA of the CDR3: TGTGCCAGTAGTCCAAGCACAGATACGCAGTATTTT. Translation gives CASSPSTDTQYF.

V is TRBV7-9 and J is TRBJ2-5, with D tentatively TRBD2 (6 bases). Germline V gene lookup returns CDR1 SEHNR and CDR2 FQNEAQ (reference sequence). V gave up 6 bases and J gave up 5 bases, with 16 bases separating them. The CDR3 loop spans 14 amino acids. The CDR3 spells CASREPGGRETQYF. The CDR3 nucleotides read TGTGCCAGCAGAGAACCCGGGGGACGGGAGACCCAGTACTTC.

This clone has only one observation. This chain uses TRBV4-3 with TRBJ2-1; 9 bases align to TRBD2. The CDR3 sequence is 18 residues long. Germline V lookup: CDR1 LGHNA, CDR2 YSLEER. Trimming cost V 0 bases and J 3 bases; bases outside gene matches: 9. CDR3 amino acids: CASSQDQTAGGIYNEQFF. CDR3 sequence (DNA): TGCGCCAGCAGCCAAGATCAAACGGCGGGAGGGATCTACAATGAGCAGTTCTTC.

The chain recombines TRBV7-8 with TRBJ2-5; D might be TRBD2 (6 bases). Deletions cut 3 bases from V and 5 bases from J, with 13 bases between. Germline assignment: CDR1 SGHVS and CDR2 FQNEAQ. CDR3 length: 14 amino acids. CDR3: CASSFPGGGETQYF. CDR3 DNA sequence: TGTGCCAGCAGCTTCCCCGGGGGTGGGGAGACCCAGTACTTC.

The chain uses TRBV28 and TRBJ1-1; TRBD1 matches at 8 bases. With 4 bases clipped from V and 2 bases from J, the junction kept 9 bases outside the gene matches. CDR1 is MDHEN, CDR2 SYDVKM, per germline. This CDR3 comprises 16 residues. CDR3 sequence reads: CASSSIETGDNTEAFF. CDR3 DNA: TGTGCCAGCAGTTCGATTGAGACAGGGGACAACACTGAAGCTTTCTTT.

This chain links TRBV7-8 with TRBJ2-6; TRBD1 agrees at 10 bases. Per germline, CDR1 SGHVS and CDR2 FQNEAQ. The ends lost 2 bases at V and 4 bases at J; junction bases unmatched: 11. The CDR3 runs 19 residues. CDR3 loop: CASSLLPGQGLSGANVLTF. The CDR3, as DNA: TGTGCCAGCAGCTTACTCCCGGGACAGGGGCTATCCGGGGCCAACGTCCTGACTTTC.

The rearrangement joins TRBV6-1 to TRBJ2-1, with 7 bases matching TRBD2. The germline V gene has CDR1 MNHNS and CDR2 SASEGT. There are 13 residues in the CDR3. The J segment lost 9 bases and the V segment lost 4 bases, leaving 6 bases of the junction unmatched. As DNA, the CDR3 is TGTGCCAGCAGTGGGGGGAGGGGCAGTGAGCAGTTCTTC. This sequence encodes CASSGGRGSEQFF.

V gene TRBV10-3 combines with J gene TRBJ1-5; D unclear. The germline V gene encodes CDR1 ENHRY and CDR2 SYGVKD. The ends were cut back, 9 bases at V and 7 bases at J, with 13 bases in the middle. CDR3 size: 12 residues. The CDR3 here is CAITDGNQPQHF. The CDR3 DNA is TGTGCCATTACCGACGGGAACCAGCCCCAGCATTTT.

This clone appeared once. V gene TRBV7-9 combines with J gene TRBJ2-7, with a possible D match to TRBD1 (6 bases). CDR1 and CDR2 (germline): SEHNR, FQNEAQ (reference sequence). V was trimmed by 4 bases and J by 2 bases, leaving 15 bases between them. This CDR3 has 15 amino acids. The CDR3 DNA follows: TGTGCCAGCAGCTCAGGCCACACAGGGCCCTACGAGCAGTACTTC. It translates to CASSSGHTGPYEQYF.

The genes are TRBV11-2 and TRBJ2-7; D possibly matches TRBD1 or TRBD2 (6 bases each). The CDR3 totals 15 residues. V shed 7 bases and J shed 0 bases, with 16 bases lying between them. From germline, CDR1 is SGHAT and CDR2 FQNNGV. The CDR3 region has the DNA TGTGCCAGCACCGGGGGCCCGGGGAGCTCCTACGAGCAGTACTTC. Translated: CASTGGPGSSYEQYF.

This clone appeared a few times. The J gene is TRBJ1-1, the V gene TRBV14; no clear D gene. CDR1 and CDR2 (germline): SGHDN, FVKESK. The length of the CDR3 is 14 residues. Trimming took 6 bases from V and 3 from J, leaving 14 bases between them. CDR3 loop: CASSPIHGHTEAFF. DNA of the CDR3: TGTGCCAGCAGTCCTATACATGGGCACACTGAAGCTTTCTTT. The variable domain in full, completed from reference TRBV14 and TRBJ1-1, reads EAGVTQFPSHSVIEKGQTVTLRCDPISGHDNLYWYRRVMGKEIKFLLHFVKESKQDESGMPNNRFLAERTGGTYSTLKVQPAELEDSGVYFCASSPIHGHTEAFFGQGTRLTVV.

The rearrangement joins TRBV2 to TRBJ2-7; possible D gene TRBD2, 5 bases. This CDR3 spans 13 amino acids. The germline V and J ends were trimmed by 5 bases and 0 bases, with 8 bases remaining between them. Germline V gene lookup returns CDR1 SNHLY and CDR2 FYNNEI. The CDR3 region has the DNA TGTGCCAGCAGTACCGGGATCTCCTACGAGCAGTACTTC. Amino acids: CASSTGISYEQYF.

The rearrangement uses TRBV11-2 and TRBJ2-1, with D uncertain. The germline V and J ends were trimmed by 1 base and 1 base, with 8 bases remaining between them. Germline loops: CDR1 SGHAT, CDR2 FQNNGV. The CDR3 extends over 15 amino acids. This CDR3 reads CASSLVWGSYNEQFF. The CDR3 DNA is TGTGCCAGCAGCTTAGTATGGGGATCCTACAATGAGCAGTTCTTC.

The gene calls are TRBV11-2 and TRBJ2-5; no reliable D call. Trimming left V 3 bases short and J 1 base short, with 21 bases between. Germline CDR1 reads SGHAT; CDR2 reads FQNNGV. The CDR3 has 18 residues. CDR3 DNA sequence: TGTGCCAGCAGCTTTCTCCCCAGGAGCATCGGCGGCCAAGAGACCCAGTACTTC. This encodes CASSFLPRSIGGQETQYF.

The chain joins TRBV5-1 to TRBJ2-6; 8 bases are a match to TRBD1. The germline gives CDR1 SGHRS, CDR2 YFSETQ. CDR3 length: 17 residues. Losses at the gene ends were 7 bases for V and 3 bases for J; bases not matched to a gene: 12. As DNA, the CDR3 is TGCGCCAGCCCGGACAGGGCCCGAGGCTTTGGGGCCAACGTCCTGACTTTC. This gives the protein CASPDRARGFGANVLTF. The entire variable domain, with the rest obtained from reference TRBV5-1 and TRBJ2-6, is as follows: KAGVTQTPRYLIKTRGQQVTLSCSPISGHRSVSWYQQTPGQGLQFLFEYFSETQRNKGNFPGRFSGRQFSNSRSEMNVSTLELGDSALYLCASPDRARGFGANVLTFGAGSRLTVL.

The chain carries TRBV5-1 and TRBJ2-1, with 13 bases matching TRBD2. V dropped 4 bases and J dropped 7; count of bases not matched to a gene: 8. This CDR3 spans 16 amino acids. The germline CDR1 and CDR2 sequences are SGHRS and YFSETQ. The CDR3 spells CASSSGLAGAWNEQFF. The CDR3, as DNA: TGCGCCAGCAGCAGTGGACTAGCGGGAGCTTGGAATGAGCAGTTCTTC.